Listed below are T cell receptor beta chains from one sample, sequenced in a study of T cells in localized non-small cell lung cancer. TCRdb's copy holds only in-frame clones and misses some; the assay was immunoSEQ multiplex PCR. The sample contains about 53,000 clones, around 80% of which appear only once. Specimen: peripheral blood mononuclear cells, collected before any cancer treatment. These receptors were collected from a man between 40 and 75 years old with stage III lung adenocarcinoma. The conserved cysteine and the conserved F or W are not part of the CDR3 here. Fields, in order: V gene, CDR3 protein.

>TRBV18
ASSLYETQGAYEQY
>TRBV19
ASSYALRQPQH
>TRBV5-1
ASSLGAGGNSPLH
>TRBV5-4
ASSLGGRTTTDTQY
>TRBV11-3
ASSSGREQY
>TRBV27
ASRAGTGVGEAF
>TRBV28
ASSSFEPQH
>TRBV27
ASSPLGLTDTQY
>TRBV7-9
ASSAQGAQDEKLF
>TRBV6-1
ASSAFGTDGEKLF
>TRBV13
ASSPGLAGGGEQF
>TRBV2
ASSVGSGRGLTEAF
>TRBV18
ASGERSRQPQH
>TRBV5-6
ASSQTNGGYGYT
>TRBV6-1
ASSEGTGGGTDTQY
>TRBV5-1
ASSLTGDGANVLT
>TRBV7-2
ASSPLPGTAYGYT
>TRBV14
ASSPKGVELF
>TRBV7-8
ASSLEGGGSAYEQY
>TRBV5-6
ASSLASGFWETQY
>TRBV29-1
SVRQGTGANVLT
>TRBV18
ASSPDPGDTEAF
>TRBV28
ASSLDQWGTVDNEQF
>TRBV7-2
ASSPRGRGHTDTQY